The text below deals with one TCR beta chain. This sample was taken from a study of blood T cell repertoires in COVID-19. Across the whole study: Spain, Italy and the United States supplied samples that represented acute and convalescent COVID-19.

Trimming took off 2 bases at V and 0 bases at J, with 9 bases between the two ends. This CDR3 is 15 amino acids long. CDR1 is SGDLS, CDR2 YYNGEE, per germline. Libraries were prepared by immunoSEQ multiplex PCR; TCRdb keeps only in-frame clonotypes and omits some of them. The sample lists 310,000 or so clones, nearly 90% occurring once. Sequencing was carried out using PBMCs or T cells enriched from blood (not recorded which). This sequence joins TRBV9 and TRBJ1-3; D is ambiguous. This sequence was found in a woman aged 25 to 45 who had recovered from COVID-19. CDR3 sequence reads: CASSVGSSSGNTIYF. The CDR3 region has the DNA TGTGCCAGCAGCGTGGGCAGCAGCTCTGGAAACACCATATATTTT.